Given below is one T cell receptor beta chain in context. Data came from immunoSEQ multiplex PCR; TCRdb stores just in-frame clones and leaves some out. In the table there are around 150,000 clones, approximately 82% of which are singletons. This CDR3 spans 12 amino acids. The V end lost 4 bases, the J end lost 5 bases, and 8 bases lay between the germline ends. Germline CDR1 reads SNHLY; CDR2 reads FYNNEI. This record belongs to a study of cytomegalovirus exposure and HLA in healthy donors. Across the study: A later analysis reported the 120 or so validation repertoires used the same platform as the 666 first-cohort repertoires.

The chain joins TRBV2 to TRBJ2-5; a possible D gene is TRBD1 (5 bases). Source material: PBMCs. The clonotype comes from a young man in good health and CMV-seropositive. The CDR3 spells CASSAGYETQYF. The CDR3 nucleotides read TGTGCCAGCAGTGCAGGGTACGAGACCCAGTACTTC. The full variable domain, rest sourced from reference TRBV2 and TRBJ2-5, is EPEVTQTPSHQVTQMGQEVILRCVPISNHLYFYWYRQILGQKVEFLVSFYNNEISEKSEIFDDQFSVERPDGSNFTLKIRSTKLEDSAMYFCASSAGYETQYFGPGTRLLVL.